A selection of T cell receptor beta chains follows, all from one sample in a study of T cells after posttransplantation cyclophosphamide. Here immunoSEQ multiplex PCR was the method, and the copy in TCRdb shows in-frame clones only, minus some. The sample has 8,000 to 9,500 clones; roughly nine tenths are singletons. This material consisted of CD4+ T cells sorted from blood, taken approximately 190 weeks after allogeneic stem cell transplant with posttransplant cyclophosphamide. These receptors all come from a female patient in her forties or fifties who received an allogeneic stem cell transplant from a related donor, was CMV-positive, and had no GVHD. Some T cells may originate from the graft donor. Both conserved end residues are part of each CDR3. Fields, in order: clone size, D gene, V gene, J gene, CDR3 protein, CDR3 DNA. The D gene is left open where the match is weak. Clone size, where shown, is once, few, many, or a class for clones that have expanded.

-	-	TRBV6-5	TRBJ2-7	CASSYSLPSEVYEQYF	TGTGCCAGCAGTTACTCGTTGCCTAGCGAAGTCTACGAGCAGTACTTC
-	TRBD1	TRBV7-2	TRBJ2-7	CASSLATGTGSYEQYF	TGTGCCAGCAGCTTAGCGACCGGGACAGGGAGCTACGAGCAGTACTTC
-	TRBD2	TRBV15	TRBJ2-1	CATSLRLASGEQFF	TGTGCCACCAGCTTAAGACTAGCGTCAGGGGAGCAGTTCTTC
-	TRBD1	TRBV5-1	TRBJ1-6	CASSLGQGNSPLHF	TGCGCCAGCAGCTTAGGACAGGGTAATTCACCCCTCCACTTT
-	TRBD2	TRBV28	TRBJ2-1	CASSPSGTHNEQFF	TGTGCCAGCAGTCCTAGCGGGACCCACAATGAGCAGTTCTTC
-	TRBD2	TRBV4-3	TRBJ2-1	CASSHLAGAYNEQFF	TGCGCCAGCAGCCATCTAGCGGGAGCCTACAATGAGCAGTTCTTC
few	-	TRBV19	TRBJ1-4	CASSPQTGEKLFF	TGTGCCAGTAGCCCACAGACAGGAGAAAAACTGTTTTTT
-	TRBD1	TRBV7-8	TRBJ2-3	CASSLRTGGSDTQYF	TGTGCCAGCAGCTTAAGGACAGGGGGTTCAGATACGCAGTATTTT
few	-	TRBV18	TRBJ1-5	CASSPYPPRAGNQPQHF	TGTGCCAGCTCACCATATCCCCCCAGGGCAGGCAATCAGCCCCAGCATTTT
-	-	TRBV11-3	TRBJ1-1	CASSQSGGNTEAFF	TGTGCCAGCAGCCAATCGGGGGGTAACACTGAAGCTTTCTTT
-	TRBD2	TRBV9	TRBJ2-2	CASSQTGTRRTGELFF	TGTGCCAGCAGTCAAACCGGGACTAGAAGGACCGGGGAGCTGTTTTTT
-	TRBD2	TRBV19	TRBJ2-1	CASTKGTSGRYEQFF	TGTGCCAGTACCAAAGGGACTAGCGGGAGGTATGAGCAGTTCTTC
-	TRBD1	TRBV7-2	TRBJ1-4	CASSSLETGEEKLFF	TGTGCCAGCAGCTCCCTCGAGACAGGGGAAGAAAAACTGTTTTTT
once	TRBD2	TRBV7-2	TRBJ2-2	CASSLTSGSRTGELFF	TGTGCCAGCAGCCTAACTAGCGGGAGTCGAACCGGGGAGCTGTTTTTT
-	TRBD1	TRBV5-4	TRBJ1-1	CASSQGQGTPEAFF	TGTGCCAGCAGCCAAGGACAGGGGACTCCTGAAGCTTTCTTT
-	TRBD2	TRBV19	TRBJ2-7	CASSVGLAGVPYEQYF	TGTGCCAGTAGCGTCGGACTAGCGGGAGTTCCCTACGAGCAGTACTTC
-	TRBD1	TRBV5-1	TRBJ2-7	CASSSDRGNYEQYF	TGCGCCAGCAGCTCGGACAGGGGTAACTACGAGCAGTACTTC
-	TRBD2	TRBV27	TRBJ2-7	CASSLYGGSSYEQYF	TGTGCCAGCAGTTTATACGGCGGGAGCTCCTACGAGCAGTACTTC
-	-	TRBV29-1	TRBJ1-1	CSGGAEWYTEAFF	TGCAGCGGGGGCGCGGAGTGGTACACTGAAGCTTTCTTT
-	TRBD1	TRBV7-9	TRBJ2-2	CASTPTGDTGELFF	TGTGCCAGCACCCCGACAGGGGACACCGGGGAGCTGTTTTTT
-	TRBD2	TRBV2	TRBJ2-1	CASRLSGTGYNEQFF	TGTGCCAGCAGGTTAAGCGGGACGGGTTACAATGAGCAGTTCTTC
-	-	TRBV15	TRBJ2-1	CATSRWGGHEQFF	TGTGCCACCAGCAGATGGGGAGGTCATGAGCAGTTCTTC
-	TRBD2	TRBV10-2	TRBJ2-5	CASSERGDISGRETQYF	TGCGCCAGCAGTGAGAGGGGTGACATATCCGGGAGGGAGACCCAGTACTTC
-	-	TRBV28	TRBJ2-3	CASSPPSTDTQYF	TGTGCCAGCAGCCCCCCTAGCACAGATACGCAGTATTTT
-	TRBD2	TRBV6-5	TRBJ2-3	CASTLAGHTDTQYF	TGTGCCAGCACCCTAGCGGGACACACAGATACGCAGTATTTT
-	TRBD2	TRBV7-7	TRBJ2-7	CASSAGTSGSYEQYF	TGTGCCAGCAGCGCCGGGACTAGCGGGTCCTACGAGCAGTACTTC
-	-	TRBV7-2	TRBJ2-1	CASRAISGSQAYNEQFF	TGTGCCAGCAGAGCCATTTCGGGGAGTCAGGCCTACAATGAGCAGTTCTTC
-	-	TRBV7-9	TRBJ2-3	CASSLERAGPGFTQYF	TGTGCCAGCAGCTTAGAAAGGGCGGGACCTGGGTTTACGCAGTATTTT
-	-	TRBV7-2	TRBJ1-1	CASSLAPAWNTEAFF	TGTGCCAGCAGCTTAGCTCCAGCGTGGAACACTGAAGCTTTCTTT
few	-	TRBV18	TRBJ1-3	CASSPPDSSRNTIYF	TGTGCCAGCTCTCCCCCGGACTCCTCCAGAAACACCATATATTTT
-	TRBD2	TRBV6-5	TRBJ2-1	CASSSYTSGSALSVF	TGTGCCAGCAGTTCTTATACTAGCGGGAGTGCCCTCAGTGTCTTC
once	-	TRBV9	TRBJ1-2	CASSVGLGNYGYTF	TGTGCCAGCAGCGTAGGACTCGGAAACTATGGCTACACCTTC
-	-	TRBV1	TRBJ2-1	CTSITGGLAGESAQFF	TGCACCAGCATCACGGGAGGGCTAGCGGGAGAGTCAGCGCAGTTCTTC
-	TRBD2	TRBV5-5	TRBJ2-3	CASSWSGGDTQYF	TGTGCCAGCAGCTGGAGCGGGGGAGATACGCAGTATTTT
-	TRBD2	TRBV5-1	TRBJ2-7	CASSFRLAGAHEQYF	TGCGCCAGCAGCTTCAGACTAGCGGGAGCCCACGAGCAGTACTTC
-	TRBD1	TRBV19	TRBJ2-1	CASSRTGASGLGDTYNEQFF	TGTGCCAGTAGCAGGACAGGGGCTAGCGGTCTTGGGGATACCTACAATGAGCAGTTCTTC
-	-	TRBV7-7	TRBJ2-3	CASSLDRFTDTQYF	TGTGCCAGCAGCCTAGACAGGTTTACCGATACGCAGTATTTT
-	TRBD1	TRBV5-8	TRBJ2-2	CASSWGTGVTGELFF	TGTGCCAGCAGCTGGGGGACAGGGGTCACCGGGGAGCTGTTTTTT
-	-	TRBV7-8	TRBJ1-5	CASSPGGDHPPQHF	TGTGCCAGCAGCCCGGGCGGGGACCACCCGCCCCAGCATTTT
-	TRBD1	TRBV15	TRBJ2-7	CATSLGQGSYEQYF	TGTGCCACCAGCCTCGGACAGGGATCCTACGAGCAGTACTTC
-	TRBD2	TRBV9	TRBJ2-7	CASSVRRTSGRYEQYF	TGTGCCAGCAGCGTAAGAAGGACTAGCGGGAGATACGAGCAGTACTTC
-	TRBD1	TRBV18	TRBJ2-7	CASSRTGDGAYEQYF	TGTGCCAGCTCAAGGACAGGGGACGGGGCCTACGAGCAGTACTTC
-	-	TRBV7-3	TRBJ2-2	CASSLTGPNTGELFF	TGTGCCAGCAGCTTAACTGGGCCGAACACCGGGGAGCTGTTTTTT
-	TRBD1	TRBV11-1	TRBJ2-5	CASSPDRGGETQYF	TGTGCCAGCAGCCCGGACAGGGGAGGTGAGACCCAGTACTTC
-	TRBD1	TRBV19	TRBJ1-3	CASSTGTGAGNTIYF	TGTGCCAGTAGTACCGGGACAGGGGCCGGAAACACCATATATTTT
-	-	TRBV7-3	TRBJ1-1	CASSPGQMNTEAFF	TGTGCCAGCAGCCCCGGACAGATGAACACTGAAGCTTTCTTT
-	-	TRBV18	TRBJ1-5	CASSPDRIGQPQHF	TGTGCCAGCTCGCCTGACAGGATCGGTCAGCCCCAGCATTTT
-	TRBD2	TRBV11-2	TRBJ2-3	CASSSFGRVRNTQYF	TGTGCCAGCAGCTCATTCGGGAGGGTACGAAATACGCAGTATTTT
-	TRBD1	TRBV5-6	TRBJ2-2	CASSRTGVTTGELFF	TGTGCCAGCAGCAGGACAGGGGTGACCACCGGGGAGCTGTTTTTT
-	TRBD2	TRBV4-2	TRBJ2-5	CASSPGTRKETQYF	TGTGCCAGCAGCCCCGGGACTAGAAAGGAGACCCAGTACTTC
-	-	TRBV4-1	TRBJ2-3	CASSQDRRVFTDTQYF	TGCGCCAGCAGCCAAGATAGGCGGGTATTCACAGATACGCAGTATTTT
-	-	TRBV6-5	TRBJ2-7	CASSYSIRGDEQYF	TGTGCCAGCAGTTACTCGATCCGGGGAGACGAGCAGTACTTC
-	-	TRBV30	TRBJ2-5	CAWSAGRPRTQYF	TGTGCCTGGAGTGCGGGGAGGCCCAGGACCCAGTACTTC